This paragraph covers one T cell receptor beta chain sequence. Its cognate antigen is unknown. These data belong to a study of OX40 agonist ivuxolimab in advanced cancers. Study-wide context: Clinicians treated patients with ivuxolimab, an agonistic anti-OX40 (CD134) antibody. Eligibility admitted prior anti-PD-1, anti-PD-L1 or anti-CTLA-4 therapy; roughly 39% had some. The dose-escalation cohort had hepatocellular carcinoma, melanoma, renal cell or head and neck cancer.

Study observations and caveats: Determination of antigen specificity was not performed for the expanded peripheral T cells.

Trimming removed 4 bases at V and 7 bases at J, with 16 bases between. The CDR3 covers 15 residues. The germline V gene has CDR1 MGHRA and CDR2 YSYEKL. Measured with immunoSEQ multiplex PCR; TCRdb has only the in-frame clones, and not every one. The top ten hold about 1.8% of the sample, which has about 46,000 clones, 70% to 85% seen once. The chain links TRBV4-1 to TRBJ1-4; TRBD1 is a possible D gene (5 bases). Sample: CD4+ or CD8+ T cells sorted from blood, taken in a trial of the OX40 agonist ivuxolimab. The source of this sequence is an adult with an advanced solid tumor such as melanoma, head and neck, liver or kidney cancer. The chain's CDR3 is CASSPGGGPGEKLFF. Written as DNA, the CDR3 is TGCGCCAGCAGCCCGGGGGGGGGTCCGGGTGAAAAACTGTTTTTT.